Presented here are 20 T cell receptor beta chains from one specimen sequenced in a study of T cell changes during pregnancy in multiple sclerosis. Method: immunoSEQ multiplex PCR; TCRdb's copy keeps in-frame clones and lacks some. The profile shows approximately 43,000 clones, over 85% of them singletons. Sequencing used CD8+ T cells from peripheral blood mononuclear cells, obtained after pregnancy. Receptors were obtained from a female donor with multiple sclerosis, enrolled in a pregnancy study.

The rearrangement links TRBV5-4 to TRBJ2-1; 7 nucleotides align to TRBD2. Germline lookup yields CDR1 SGHNT and CDR2 YYREEE (reference sequence). The length of the CDR3 is 16 residues. V lost 1 base to trimming and J lost 4 bases; unmatched junction nucleotides: 8. CDR3 loop: CASSLPSGVRYNEQFF. The CDR3 DNA reads TGTGCCAGCAGCTTGCCTAGCGGTGTACGGTACAATGAGCAGTTCTTC.

This chain links TRBV9 with TRBJ1-5; TRBD1 matches at 11 bases. Per germline, CDR1 SGDLS and CDR2 YYNGEE. J gave up 7 bases and V 2 bases, and 5 bases lay outside the gene matches. The CDR3 is 15 amino acids. The CDR3 DNA is TGTGCCAGCAGCGTGGGACAGGGGGAGGGACAGCCCCAGCATTTT. Its protein product is CASSVGQGEGQPQHF. The full variable domain, its missing parts supplied by reference TRBV9 and TRBJ1-5, is DSGVTQTPKHLITATGQRVTLRCSPRSGDLSVYWYQQSLDQGLQFLIQYYNGEERAKGNILERFSAQQFPDLHSELNLSSLELGDSALYFCASSVGQGEGQPQHFGDGTRLSIL.

The genes are TRBV7-9 and TRBJ1-2, with a tentative D call TRBD1 (5 bases). The CDR3 runs to 16 residues. The ends were cut back, 5 bases at V and 0 bases at J, with 16 bases in the middle. CDR1 is SEHNR, CDR2 FQNEAQ, per germline (reference sequence). The CDR3 loop reads CASSLNTGLTNYGYTF. The CDR3 DNA reads as TGTGCCAGCAGCCTCAATACGGGACTGACTAACTATGGCTACACCTTC. The full variable domain, in which reference TRBV7-9 and TRBJ1-2 provide the parts outside the CDR3, is DTGVSQNPRHKITKRGQNVTFRCDPISEHNRLYWYRQTLGQGPEFLTYFQNEAQLEKSRLLSDRFSAERPKGSFSTLEIQRTEQGDSAMYLCASSLNTGLTNYGYTFGSGTRLTVV.

This chain uses TRBV27 with TRBJ2-6, with D possibly being TRBD2 (6 bases). The V and J ends lost 2 bases and 1 base respectively, with 6 bases between them. The V gene's germline CDR1 is MNHEY and CDR2 SMNVEV (reference sequence). The CDR3 contains 15 residues. For the CDR3, the DNA is TGTGCCAGCAGTTTAGGAGGGTCTGGGGCCAACGTCCTGACTTTC. Translation gives CASSLGGSGANVLTF.

The rearrangement uses TRBV27 and TRBJ2-7; 9 positions match TRBD2. CDR1 MNHEY and CDR2 SMNVEV come from the germline V gene (reference sequence). CDR3 length: 14 residues. V shed 3 bases and J 2 bases; nucleotides not matched to a gene: 2. The DNA for the CDR3 is TGTGCCAGCAGTTTGCTAGCGGGGACCTACGAGCAGTACTTC. Encoded protein: CASSLLAGTYEQYF.

The chain recombines TRBV27 with TRBJ1-2; D not certain. Per the germline V gene, CDR1 is MNHEY and CDR2 is SMNVEV (reference sequence). V was shortened by 3 bases and J by 7 bases, with 15 bases between the two germline ends. The CDR3 covers 14 residues. The DNA of the CDR3 is TGTGCCAGCAGTTTTCAAGGCGGAGTTGGTGGCTACACCTTC. Residues: CASSFQGGVGGYTF.

This chain links TRBV9 with TRBJ2-7; maybe TRBD1 (6 bases). The CDR3 consists of 13 residues. V shed 7 bases and J shed 2 bases, with 13 bases lying between them. CDR1 and CDR2 (germline): SGDLS, YYNGEE. CDR3: CASGSGTTYEQYF. The CDR3 nucleotides are TGTGCCAGCGGTTCCGGGACAACCTACGAGCAGTACTTC.

V gene TRBV10-3 combines with J gene TRBJ1-4; D call uncertain. The CDR3 runs 15 residues. Germline V gene sequence: CDR1 ENHRY, CDR2 SYGVKD. The germline V and J ends were trimmed by 0 bases and 6 bases, with 11 bases remaining between them. The CDR3 is CAISESSGKDEKLFF. Here the CDR3 DNA reads TGTGCCATCAGTGAGTCGAGCGGAAAGGATGAAAAACTGTTTTTT.

The chain combines TRBV7-9 with TRBJ1-1; 7 nucleotides agree with TRBD1. CDR3 length: 14 residues. CDR1 and CDR2 (germline): SEHNR, FQNEAQ (reference sequence). J was trimmed by 7 bases and V by 4 bases; bases with no gene match: 9. The CDR3 coding sequence is TGTGCCAGCAGCTCCCGGGACAGTCGCCTTGAAGCTTTCTTT. It codes for CASSSRDSRLEAFF.

The chain employs TRBV4-1 and TRBJ2-5, with 10 bases fitting TRBD1. The CDR3 length is 18 residues. The J segment lost 5 bases and the V segment lost 4 bases, leaving 16 bases of the junction unmatched. Germline V CDR1 and CDR2: MGHRA, YSYEKL. The CDR3 DNA sequence: TGCGCCAGCAGCCCGAGGCCCGGGACAGGGGCCGTGGGGGAGACCCAGTACTTC. This encodes CASSPRPGTGAVGETQYF.

This chain joins TRBV19 and TRBJ2-2, with a possible D match to TRBD2 (5 bases). This CDR3 comprises 13 residues. V lost 7 bases and J lost 7, with 13 bases in between. Per germline, CDR1 LNHDA and CDR2 SQIVND (reference sequence). CDR3 sequence (DNA): TGTGCCAGTATTCGGGGATATGGCGGGGAGCTGTTTTTT. Its translation: CASIRGYGGELFF. Filled out from reference TRBV19 and TRBJ2-2, the complete variable domain reads DGGITQSPKYLFRKEGQNVTLSCEQNLNHDAMYWYRQDPGQGLRLIYYSQIVNDFQKGDIAEGYSVSREKKESFPLTVTSAQKNPTAFYLCASIRGYGGELFFGEGSRLTVL.

V usage is TRBV4-1 and J usage is TRBJ2-1; D is unclear. Germline loops: CDR1 MGHRA, CDR2 YSYEKL. CDR3 size: 13 residues. With 0 bases removed from V and 14 bases from J, the gap between germline ends came to 14 bases. Here the CDR3 DNA reads TGCGCCAGCAGCCAAGATAATACCGGGTGGGAGTTCTTC. This gives the protein CASSQDNTGWEFF.

The chain carries TRBV6-1 and TRBJ1-4, with TRBD1 identical over 7 bases. CDR1 and CDR2 from the germline V gene are MNHNS and SASEGT. The J segment lost 7 bases and the V segment lost 3 bases, leaving 5 bases of the junction unmatched. The CDR3 covers 14 residues. The CDR3 protein is CASSEGTDTEKLFF. The DNA of the CDR3 is TGTGCCAGCAGTGAGGGGACAGACACTGAAAAACTGTTTTTT.

V usage is TRBV11-2 and J usage is TRBJ1-6, with 7 bases matching TRBD1. V dropped 5 bases and J dropped 3; count of bases not matched to a gene: 4. CDR1 and CDR2 (germline): SGHAT, FQNNGV. The CDR3 totals 15 residues. Here the CDR3 reads CASSPGTVYNSPLHF. In DNA form, the CDR3 reads TGTGCCAGCAGCCCCGGGACAGTCTATAATTCACCCCTCCACTTT.

This clone was counted a single time. V and J are TRBV27 and TRBJ1-1; no clear D. Germline CDR1 and CDR2: MNHEY and SMNVEV (reference sequence). The CDR3 has 13 residues. Trimming pared 4 bases from V and 1 base from J, leaving 7 bases between. CDR3 loop: CASSWATNTEAFF. CDR3 coding DNA: TGTGCCAGCAGTTGGGCGACGAACACTGAAGCTTTCTTT.

This clone has only one observation. The chain carries TRBV19 and TRBJ2-7; no clear D. Germline CDR1 and CDR2: LNHDA and SQIVND (reference sequence). Trimming left V 4 bases short and J 2 bases short, with 12 bases between. The CDR3 sequence is 14 residues long. CDR3 bases: TGTGCCAGTAGTACTGATGACTTCACCTACGAGCAGTACTTC. As protein: CASSTDDFTYEQYF.

The V and J genes are TRBV10-3 and TRBJ2-7; D is uncertain. CDR1 and CDR2 (germline): ENHRY, SYGVKD. This CDR3 has 11 residues. V was trimmed by 11 bases and J by 0 bases, leaving 8 bases between them. The CDR3 nucleotides read TGTGCCGTCTTCAGCTCCTACGAGCAGTACTTC. This sequence encodes CAVFSSYEQYF.

The V and J genes are TRBV27 and TRBJ1-5; D call uncertain. This CDR3 region has 13 residues. Germline-derived CDR1 and CDR2 are MNHEY and SMNVEV (reference sequence). The V and J ends lost 3 bases and 7 bases respectively, with 10 bases between them. The DNA for the CDR3 is TGTGCCAGCAGTTTTTCCTACGGGCAGCCCCAGCATTTT. It translates to CASSFSYGQPQHF.

The J gene is TRBJ2-2, the V gene TRBV27, with D unclear. Germline V gene lookup returns CDR1 MNHEY and CDR2 SMNVEV (reference sequence). V lost 0 bases, J lost 8 bases, and 19 bases lay in between. The CDR3 has 17 amino acids. The CDR3 DNA reads as TGTGCCAGCAGTTTATCCACAGTGTTAATACTTCAGGGGGAGCTGTTTTTT. Its protein is CASSLSTVLILQGELFF.

The chain couples TRBV21-1 to TRBJ2-7; the table assigns TRBD1, which was not confirmed against the DNA. TRBV21-1 is labeled a pseudogene. This CDR3 region has 15 residues. The CDR3 is CASSLNLTGPYEQYF. The CDR3 nucleotides read TGTGCCAGCAGCCTAAACCTAACAGGGCCCTACGAGCAGTACTTC.